The 25 T cell receptor beta chains below all came from one sample that was sequenced in a study of immune heterogeneity within non-small cell lung tumors. For the TCR beta CDR3, multiplex PCR with 32 V and 13 J primers performed the amplification. TCRdb re-called the multiplex PCR reads through MiXCR, storing one row per CDR3 protein. The sample contains 2,000 to 3,000 distinct CDR3 sequences, over 20% of which appear only once. Per sample, roughly 570 ng of bulk tumor genomic DNA was the template used. While surgery was under way, several biopsies spaced far apart were taken per primary tumor. Surgery that was curative in intent was performed on patients with untreated, newly diagnosed non-small cell lung cancer. The source material was lung tumor tissue. The receptor source for this set is a man aged 40-50 years with non-small cell lung cancer.

This clonotype is medium-sized in the sample. V usage is TRBV6-1 and J usage is TRBJ2-3; TRBD1 matches at 9 bases. Germline assignment: CDR1 MNHNS and CDR2 SASEGT. J gave up 3 bases and V 5 bases, and 6 bases lay outside the gene matches. The CDR3 is made up of 15 amino acids. The CDR3 DNA is TGTGCCAGCAGTTACGGGACAGGGAGTACAGATACGCAGTATTTT. It encodes CASSYGTGSTDTQYF.

Many counts were recorded for this clonotype. The CDR3 DNA sequence: TGTGCCAGCAGTCACCCCGGGACAGGAGATAATAAGCAGTTCTTC. This sequence encodes CASSHPGTGDNKQFF. The chain employs TRBV12-3 or TRBV12-4 and TRBJ2-1; 8 positions agree with TRBD1. There are 15 residues in the CDR3. The J segment lost 11 bases and the V segment lost 5 bases, leaving 14 bases of the junction unmatched.

This clonotype counts as medium-sized. The V call is TRBV27, the J call TRBJ1-2, with D uncertain. CDR1 and CDR2 from the germline V gene are MNHEY and SMNVEV (reference sequence). CDR3 size: 15 residues. V lost 5 bases to trimming and J lost 6 bases, with 19 bases between them. CDR3 loop: CASSQQGLRADGYTF. The DNA of the CDR3 is TGTGCCAGCAGTCAACAAGGGTTGCGGGCGGATGGCTACACCTTC.

By frequency in the sample, this clonotype is medium-sized. The rearrangement uses TRBV9 and TRBJ1-1, with TRBD1 matching 7 bases. Trimming took 3 bases from V and 4 from J; bases not matched to a gene: 6. Germline CDR1 and CDR2: SGDLS and YYNGEE. The CDR3 covers 14 residues. The CDR3 DNA is TGTGCCAGCAGCGAACAGGGGTCTGTCACTGAAGCTTTCTTT. This translates into CASSEQGSVTEAFF.

This clonotype was seen ten or more times. This could be a read error, since a much larger clone is one nucleotide away. The gene calls are TRBV20-1 and TRBJ2-3; a weak D match, TRBD2 (6 bases). Germline CDR1 reads DFQATT; CDR2 reads SNEGSKA (reference sequence). Trimming took off 5 bases at V and 10 bases at J, with 31 bases between the two ends. The CDR3 has 17 residues. CDR3 protein: CSAEPRGGTALPDAQYF. CDR3 nucleotides: TGCAGTGCTGAGCCCCGGGGCGGGACGGCCCTTCCGGATGCGCAGTATTTT.

This chain connects TRBV7-9 to TRBJ1-3; D unresolved. CDR1 is SEHNR, CDR2 FQNEAQ, per germline (reference sequence). This CDR3 has 12 residues. Trimming shortened V by 1 base and J by 9 bases, and 7 bases separated the two germline ends. As DNA, the CDR3 is TGTGCCAGCAGCTTAGACCCACGCACCATATATTTT. Protein product: CASSLDPRTIYF.

In its sample, this clonotype ranks as medium-sized (0.01 to 0.1%). The chain is built from TRBV27 and TRBJ1-4; D is unclear. Looked up from germline, CDR1 is MNHEY and CDR2 is SMNVEV (reference sequence). This CDR3 comprises 13 residues. The germline V and J ends were trimmed by 0 bases and 7 bases, with 6 bases remaining between them. CDR3 amino acids: CASSLSGIEKLFF. CDR3 bases: TGTGCCAGCAGTTTATCGGGGATTGAAAAACTGTTTTTT.

As concerns this clonotype: This may be a read error: a much more frequent sequence differs by one nucleotide. V and J are TRBV5-1 and TRBJ2-5; D tentatively reads TRBD1 or TRBD2 (5 bases each). Per germline, CDR1 SGHRS and CDR2 YFSETQ. The CDR3 is 16 residues long. CDR3 protein: CANSLAGRVEEETQYF. CDR3 DNA: TGCGCCAACAGCTTGGCCGGCAGGGTGGAGGAAGAGACCCAGTACTTC.

This clonotype is medium-sized within its sample. This chain uses TRBV6-5 with TRBJ1-3; TRBD1 is a possible D gene (5 bases). CDR1 and CDR2 (germline): MNHEY, SVGAGI. Trimming took 2 bases from V and 10 from J, leaving 18 bases between them. There are 15 residues in the CDR3. CDR3: CASSYGHSSKATIYF. CDR3 in DNA: TGTGCCAGCAGTTACGGACACTCCAGCAAAGCGACCATATATTTT.

By its share, this clonotype is medium-sized. The junction differs from germline at one of its ends, possibly a read error. This sequence joins TRBV11-2 and TRBJ1-3; D not certain. Germline-derived CDR1 and CDR2 are SGHAT and FQNNGV. There are 14 residues in the CDR3. The CDR3 spells CASRLGGSGNTIYF. In DNA, the CDR3 is TGTGCCAGCAGGTTAGGCGGCTCTGGAAACACCATATATTTT. The full variable domain, its missing parts supplied by reference TRBV11-2 and TRBJ1-3, is EAGVAQSPRYKIIEKRQSVAFWCNPISGHATLYWYQQILGQGPKLLIQFQNNGVVDDSQLPKDRFSAERLKGVDSTLKIQPAKLEDSAVYLCASRLGGSGNTIYFGEGSWLTVV.

Sample share makes this clonotype medium-sized. The V and J genes are TRBV20-1 and TRBJ2-7; no firm D call. This CDR3 is built from 10 residues. Germline V lookup: CDR1 DFQATT, CDR2 SNEGSKA (reference sequence). V lost 6 bases to trimming and J lost 4 bases, with 7 bases between them. In DNA, the CDR3 is TGCAGTGCCAACGGGTACGAGCAGTACTTC. The encoded protein is CSANGYEQYF.

By sample fraction, this clonotype is medium-sized. V gene TRBV28 combines with J gene TRBJ2-3; D gene ambiguous. Per the germline V gene, CDR1 is MDHEN and CDR2 is SYDVKM. The CDR3 totals 11 residues. V was trimmed by 7 bases and J by 7 bases, leaving 9 bases between them. The CDR3 coding sequence is TGTGCCAGCAACGATAGATATACGCAGTATTTT. Amino acid sequence: CASNDRYTQYF. Filled out from reference TRBV28 and TRBJ2-3, the complete variable domain reads DVKVTQSSRYLVKRTGEKVFLECVQDMDHENMFWYRQDPGLGLRLIYFSYDVKMKEKGDIPEGYSVSREKKERFSLILESASTNQTSMYLCASNDRYTQYFGPGTRLTVL.

This clonotype qualifies as large. The chain links TRBV6-1 to TRBJ2-7, with 10 bases fitting TRBD1. The CDR3 runs to 14 residues. Germline values: CDR1 MNHNS, CDR2 SASEGT. The junction had 6 bases not matched to a gene; V was cut back by 5 bases and J by 5 bases. The CDR3 nucleotides are TGTGCCAGCAGTCCCCGGGACAGGGGAAACGAGCAGTACTTC. Protein sequence: CASSPRDRGNEQYF.

For this clonotype: The junction does not match germline at one end; this may be a read error. V gene TRBV5-6 combines with J gene TRBJ2-5; 9 nucleotides agree with TRBD1. CDR3 length: 16 amino acids. The germline CDR1 and CDR2 sequences are SGHDT and YYEEEE. In nucleotides, the CDR3 is TGTGCCATCAGCTTGGGGGCCGGGACAGGGTACGAGACCCAGTACTTC. Its protein product is CAISLGAGTGYETQYF.

By share, this clonotype ranks as medium-sized. The V gene is TRBV4-2, the J gene TRBJ2-3, with 7 nucleotides matching TRBD2. This CDR3 is built from 15 residues. V shed 1 base and J 7 bases; nucleotides not matched to a gene: 8. Germline loops: CDR1 LGHNA, CDR2 YNFKEQ. The CDR3 nucleotides read TGTGCCAGCAGCCAAGGAGGGAGGGGCGGCTATACGCAGTATTTT. It encodes CASSQGGRGGYTQYF.

This clonotype ranks as medium-sized (0.01 to 0.1%). V usage is TRBV24-1 and J usage is TRBJ2-6; D gene unclear. Germline assignment: CDR1 KGHDR and CDR2 SFDVKD. With 3 bases removed from V and 12 bases from J, the gap between germline ends came to 5 bases. There are 11 residues in the CDR3. The CDR3, as DNA: TGTGCCACCAGTGATCGGTTCGTCCTGACTTTC. It is translated as CATSDRFVLTF.

This clonotype is judged medium-sized. The chain has TRBV28 and TRBJ2-1; D not resolved. The CDR3 consists of 11 residues. Germline-derived CDR1 and CDR2 are MDHEN and SYDVKM. The V end lost 6 bases, the J end lost 5 bases, and 5 bases lay between the germline ends. In DNA form, the CDR3 reads TGTGCCAGCAGATTAAACAATGAGCAGTTCTTC. Its protein is CASRLNNEQFF.

By sample fraction, this clonotype is medium-sized. The chain combines TRBV29-1 with TRBJ1-1, with D maybe TRBD1 (6 bases). With 5 bases removed from V and 3 bases from J, the gap between germline ends came to 13 bases. CDR3 size: 13 residues. Germline CDR1 reads SQVTM; CDR2 reads ANQGSEA. The CDR3 nucleotides read TGCAGCGTTCTCTCAGGGGTGGACACTGAAGCTTTCTTT. Its translation is CSVLSGVDTEAFF.

Sample share makes this clonotype large. Germline and junction disagree at one end, which may indicate a read error. The chain employs TRBV27 and TRBJ2-2, with TRBD1 identical over 8 bases. This CDR3 is built from 18 residues. Looked up from germline, CDR1 is MNHEY and CDR2 is SMNVEV (reference sequence). CDR3 sequence (DNA): TGTGCCAGCAGCTTATATTCCCCCGGGACAGGGAACACCGGGGAGCTGTTTTTT. Its protein product is CASSLYSPGTGNTGELFF.

By share, this clonotype ranks as medium-sized (0.01 to 0.1%). The chain is built from TRBV2 and TRBJ1-2, with 7 positions matching TRBD1. The V gene end was trimmed by 9 bases and the J gene end by 2 bases; junction bases not matched to a gene: 15. The germline V gene encodes CDR1 SNHLY and CDR2 FYNNEI. The CDR3 is 16 residues long. CDR3 sequence (DNA): TGTGCCAGGGGGACATTGCACCGGGACAGCAACTATGGCTACACCTTC. Translated, it gives CARGTLHRDSNYGYTF.

In its sample, this clonotype is medium-sized. The rearrangement joins TRBV6-6 to TRBJ2-7; no firm D call. Trimming took 0 bases from V and 5 from J, leaving 11 bases between them. The germline V gene has CDR1 MNHNY and CDR2 SVGAGI (reference sequence). CDR3 length: 14 amino acids. The CDR3 sequence: CASSYSPGRDEQYF. CDR3 in DNA: TGTGCCAGCAGTTACTCCCCCGGACGGGACGAGCAGTACTTC.

The chain carries TRBV5-4 and TRBJ2-5, with TRBD1 matching 8 bases. Germline V gene lookup returns CDR1 SGHNT and CDR2 YYREEE (reference sequence). The CDR3 is made up of 16 amino acids. The J segment lost 4 bases and the V segment lost 2 bases, leaving 10 bases of the junction unmatched. This chain's CDR3 is CASSLRQGPSRETQYF. In nucleotides, the CDR3 is TGTGCCAGCAGCTTACGACAGGGGCCTTCGCGAGAGACCCAGTACTTC.

In its sample, this clonotype is medium-sized. V and J are TRBV27 and TRBJ2-1, with 13 positions matching TRBD2. J lost 4 bases, V lost 4 bases, and 10 bases had no gene match. CDR1 MNHEY and CDR2 SMNVEV come from the germline V gene (reference sequence). The CDR3 totals 18 residues. The CDR3 loop is CASSSGTSGMVGYNEQFF. CDR3 DNA sequence: TGTGCCAGCAGTTCCGGGACTAGCGGGATGGTTGGATACAATGAGCAGTTCTTC.

Of note for this clonotype: A much bigger clone sits one base away, suggesting this may be a read error. The V call is TRBV7-7, the J call TRBJ2-7; TRBD1 matches 7 bases. This CDR3 contains 12 residues. In germline, CDR1 is SSHAT, CDR2 FNYEAQ (reference sequence). CDR3 protein: CASSPVTGEQYF. For the CDR3, the DNA is TGTGCTAGCAGCCCCGTGACAGGGGAGCAGTACTTC. The variable domain in full, completed from reference TRBV7-7 and TRBJ2-7, reads GAGVSQSPRYKVTKRGQDVTLRCDPISSHATLYWYQQALGQGPEFLTYFNYEAQPDKSGLPSDRFSAERPEGSISTLTIQRTEQRDSAMYRCASSPVTGEQYFGPGTRLTVT.

By share of the sample, this clonotype is large (0.1 to 1%). The V and J genes are TRBV6-4 and TRBJ2-3; D is uncertain. The ends were cut back, 0 bases at V and 5 bases at J, with 9 bases in the middle. Germline assignment: CDR1 MRHNA and CDR2 SNTAGT. The CDR3 contains 14 residues. CDR3 sequence (DNA): TGTGCCAGCAGTGACTCCTACGATGGAGATACGCAGTATTTT. Its translation is CASSDSYDGDTQYF.